What follows are 15 T cell receptor beta chains derived from one specimen sequenced in a study of T cells after yellow fever vaccination. TCRdb re-called the 5' RACE reads through MiXCR, storing one row per CDR3 protein. The table has 500,000 to 650,000 distinct CDR3 sequences, about 15% seen once. The sequencing used PBMCs, collected 5 to 6 days after the first yellow fever vaccination. These receptors were collected from a man younger than 35 who received the YFV17D yellow fever vaccine.

With respect to this clonotype: A single base separates this from a much larger clone, so it may be a read error. CDR3 in DNA: TGTGCCAGCAGCCAAATCTCTGGAAGCACCATATATTTT. It translates to CASSQISGSTIYF. This sequence joins TRBV12-3 or TRBV12-4 and TRBJ1-3; D is ambiguous. The CDR3 covers 13 residues.

This clonotype was found a few times. The chain is built from TRBV19 and TRBJ1-1; the D is unclear. CDR1 and CDR2 (germline): LNHDA, SQIVND (reference sequence). V lost 4 bases and J lost 10, with 13 bases in between. CDR3 length: 12 residues. CDR3 sequence (DNA): TGTGCCAGTAGTACGGGGTCACTGGGAGCTTTCTTT. This translates into CASSTGSLGAFF.

There are a few counts of this clonotype. The rearrangement uses TRBV7-3 and TRBJ1-1; no reliable D call. CDR3 length: 13 residues. Germline lookup yields CDR1 SGHTA and CDR2 FQGTGA. Deletions cut 1 base from V and 4 bases from J, with 7 bases between. CDR3 sequence (DNA): TGTGCCAGCAGCTTAAAGGGAGTCACTGAAGCTTTCTTT. The encoded protein is CASSLKGVTEAFF.

Only a few counts were recorded for this clonotype. The chain links TRBV12-3 or TRBV12-4 to TRBJ1-2, with 8 bases identical to TRBD1. With V trimmed by 6 bases and J by 9 bases, 15 bases remained unmatched. CDR3 length equals 15 residues. The CDR3 DNA sequence: TGTGCCAGCAGATTTGCAGGGGGCTCTTTTTCTCGCTACACCTTC. Its protein is CASRFAGGSFSRYTF.

There are many counts of this clonotype. CDR3 amino acids: CASSLGVLNRGLNEQFF. The CDR3, as DNA: TGTGCCAGCAGCTTAGGGGTCCTGAACAGGGGGCTAAATGAGCAGTTCTTC. The chain recombines TRBV7-3 with TRBJ2-1; 9 bases line up with TRBD1. Germline loops: CDR1 SGHTA, CDR2 FQGTGA. The ends lost 2 bases at V and 7 bases at J; junction bases unmatched: 12. The CDR3 length is 17 residues. The full variable domain, completed using reference TRBV7-3 and TRBJ2-1, is GAGVSQTPSNKVTEKGKYVELRCDPISGHTALYWYRQSLGQGPEFLIYFQGTGAADDSGLPNDRFFAVRPEGSVSTLKIQRTERGDSAVYLCASSLGVLNRGLNEQFFGPGTRLTVL.

There are a few counts of this clonotype. The chain uses TRBV6-1 and TRBJ2-4; TRBD1 matches at 7 bases. With V trimmed by 6 bases and J by 2 bases, 10 bases remained unmatched. CDR3 length equals 16 residues. The germline CDR1 and CDR2 sequences are MNHNS and SASEGT. The CDR3 sequence: CASSPTGAHPKNIQYF. The CDR3 DNA is TGTGCCAGCAGCCCCACAGGGGCCCACCCCAAAAACATTCAGTACTTC.

This clonotype has a handful of counts. This chain connects TRBV5-1 to TRBJ2-1; 15 bases align to TRBD2. Per the germline V gene, CDR1 is SGHRS and CDR2 is YFSETQ. With 2 bases clipped from V and 0 bases from J, the junction kept 12 bases outside the gene matches. The CDR3 contains 21 residues. CDR3 region: CASSFVSGLAGGPVSYNEQFF. CDR3 sequence (DNA): TGCGCCAGCAGCTTTGTGTCTGGACTAGCGGGGGGGCCGGTCTCCTACAATGAGCAGTTCTTC.

This chain connects TRBV20-1 to TRBJ2-4; possibly TRBD2 for D (5 bases). The CDR3 covers 11 residues. V lost 5 bases and J lost 6, with 8 bases in between. Germline V gives CDR1 DFQATT, CDR2 SNEGSKA (reference sequence). The chain's CDR3 is CSALDLNIQYF. CDR3 nucleotides: TGCAGTGCTTTGGACTTAAACATTCAGTACTTC.

V usage is TRBV11-2 and J usage is TRBJ2-5; D might be TRBD2 (5 bases). Per germline, CDR1 SGHAT and CDR2 FQNNGV. V was trimmed by 2 bases and J by 0 bases, leaving 25 bases between them. The CDR3 spans 20 residues. In DNA, the CDR3 is TGTGCCAGCAGCTTACCCCGGGGTGGGCTAGCCCGCTTGTACCAAGAGACCCAGTACTTC. It codes for CASSLPRGGLARLYQETQYF.

This clonotype occurred a few times. The rearrangement links TRBV5-5 to TRBJ2-1; perhaps TRBD1 as D (5 bases). The CDR3 contains 14 residues. Per germline, CDR1 SGHKS and CDR2 YYEKEE (reference sequence). Trimming pared 6 bases from V and 1 base from J, leaving 11 bases between. The CDR3 coding sequence is TGTGCCAGCACGACGAAGGGGTCCTACAATGAGCAGTTCTTC. Protein product: CASTTKGSYNEQFF.

The gene calls are TRBV5-1 and TRBJ2-1; tentative D call: TRBD2 (5 bases). The ends were cut back, 7 bases at V and 3 bases at J, with 14 bases in the middle. The CDR3 spans 14 residues. Germline lookup yields CDR1 SGHRS and CDR2 YFSETQ. CDR3 bases: TGCGCCAGCTTCGGGTGGGGAGACTACAATGAGCAGTTCTTC. It is translated as CASFGWGDYNEQFF.

This chain links TRBV4-1 with TRBJ1-3; 7 bases map to TRBD1. This CDR3 has 15 residues. Germline CDR1 reads MGHRA; CDR2 reads YSYEKL. With V trimmed by 2 bases and J by 8 bases, 9 bases remained unmatched. The CDR3 is CASSQTRGGADTIYF. In DNA form, the CDR3 reads TGCGCCAGCAGCCAAACCAGGGGGGGGGCTGACACCATATATTTT.

This clonotype was recorded a few times. V and J are TRBV29-1 and TRBJ2-5; the D gene is possibly TRBD2 (5 bases). CDR1 and CDR2 from the germline V gene are SQVTM and ANQGSEA. The V and J ends lost 1 base and 3 bases respectively, with 12 bases between them. The CDR3 loop spans 14 amino acids. CDR3 sequence: CSVEGVLEEETQYF. DNA for the CDR3: TGCAGCGTTGAAGGAGTGCTGGAGGAAGAGACCCAGTACTTC.

This chain connects TRBV24-1 to TRBJ2-5; tentative D call: TRBD2 (6 bases). Trimming pared 2 bases from V and 2 bases from J, leaving 8 bases between. Per germline, CDR1 KGHDR and CDR2 SFDVKD. The CDR3 spans 14 residues. CDR3 in amino acids: CATSDSGGQETQYF. CDR3 bases: TGTGCCACCAGTGATTCTGGAGGGCAAGAGACCCAGTACTTC.

This clonotype was seen at least ten times. The chain links TRBV6-5 to TRBJ2-2; a possible D gene is TRBD1 (5 bases). Germline CDR1 is MNHEY and CDR2 is SVGAGI. The V end was cut by 5 bases, the J end by 1 base, with 14 bases between. This CDR3 is built from 16 residues. CDR3 loop: CASSTPRQKNTGELFF. The DNA for the CDR3 is TGTGCCAGCAGTACTCCACGACAGAAGAACACCGGGGAGCTGTTTTTT.